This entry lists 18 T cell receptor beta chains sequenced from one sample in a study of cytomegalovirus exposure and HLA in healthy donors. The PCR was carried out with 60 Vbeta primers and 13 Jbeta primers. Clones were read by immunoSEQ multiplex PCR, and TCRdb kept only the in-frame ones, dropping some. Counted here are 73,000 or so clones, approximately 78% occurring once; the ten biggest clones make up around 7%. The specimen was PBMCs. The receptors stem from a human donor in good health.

The CDR3 region is CSVRITDRDNSPLHF. The CDR3 DNA reads TGCAGCGTTCGGATTACGGACAGGGATAATTCACCCCTCCACTTT. The chain couples TRBV29-1 to TRBJ1-6; 8 nucleotides align to TRBD1. J was trimmed by 5 bases and V by 5 bases; bases with no gene match: 8. The CDR3 is made up of 15 amino acids. Germline CDR1 SQVTM, CDR2 ANQGSEA.

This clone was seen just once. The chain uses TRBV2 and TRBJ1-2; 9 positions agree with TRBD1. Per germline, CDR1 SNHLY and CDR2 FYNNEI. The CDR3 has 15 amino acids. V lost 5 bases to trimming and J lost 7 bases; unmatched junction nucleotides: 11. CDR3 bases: TGTGCCAGCAGTCATCGGACAGGGGAGAGCTCTGGCTACACCTTC. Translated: CASSHRTGESSGYTF.

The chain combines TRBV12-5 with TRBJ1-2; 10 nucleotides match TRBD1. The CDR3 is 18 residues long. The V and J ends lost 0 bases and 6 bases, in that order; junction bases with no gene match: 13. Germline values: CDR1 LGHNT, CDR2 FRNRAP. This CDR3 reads CASGLVLSMGTGDHGYTF. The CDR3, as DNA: TGTGCTAGTGGTTTGGTACTAAGCATGGGGACAGGGGACCATGGCTACACCTTC.

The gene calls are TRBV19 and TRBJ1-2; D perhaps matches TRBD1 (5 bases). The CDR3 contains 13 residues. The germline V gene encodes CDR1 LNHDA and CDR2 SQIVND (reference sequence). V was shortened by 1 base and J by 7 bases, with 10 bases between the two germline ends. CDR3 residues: CASSIVQGGGYTF. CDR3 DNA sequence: TGTGCCAGTAGTATAGTGCAGGGCGGTGGCTACACCTTC.

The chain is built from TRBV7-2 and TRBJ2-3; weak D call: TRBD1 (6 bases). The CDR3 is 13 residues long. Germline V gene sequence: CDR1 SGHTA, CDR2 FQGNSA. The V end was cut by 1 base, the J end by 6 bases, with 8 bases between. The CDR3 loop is CASSLGQADTQYF. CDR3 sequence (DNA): TGTGCCAGCAGCTTAGGACAGGCGGATACGCAGTATTTT.

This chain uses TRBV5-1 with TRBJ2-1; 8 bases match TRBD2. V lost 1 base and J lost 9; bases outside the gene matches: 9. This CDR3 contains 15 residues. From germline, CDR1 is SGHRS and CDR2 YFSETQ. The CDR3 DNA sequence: TGCGCCAGCAGCTTGAACGGGGGGGCCGCGGGTGAGCAGTTCTTC. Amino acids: CASSLNGGAAGEQFF.

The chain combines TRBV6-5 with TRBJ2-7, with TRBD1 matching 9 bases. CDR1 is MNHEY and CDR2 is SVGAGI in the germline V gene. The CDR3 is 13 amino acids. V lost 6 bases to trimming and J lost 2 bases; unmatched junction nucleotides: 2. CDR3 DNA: TGTGCCAGCAGGCGACAGGGGGCCTACGAGCAGTACTTC. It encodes CASRRQGAYEQYF.

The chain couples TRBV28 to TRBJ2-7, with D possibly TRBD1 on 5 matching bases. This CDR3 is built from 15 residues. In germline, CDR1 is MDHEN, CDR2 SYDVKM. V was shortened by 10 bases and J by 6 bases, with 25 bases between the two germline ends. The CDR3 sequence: CATRVMAQTRGEQYF. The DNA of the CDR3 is TGTGCCACCAGGGTGATGGCCCAAACCCGCGGCGAGCAGTACTTC.

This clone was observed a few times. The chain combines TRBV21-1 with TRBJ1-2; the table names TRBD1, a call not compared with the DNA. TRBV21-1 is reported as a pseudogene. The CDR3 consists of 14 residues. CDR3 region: CASSKIGRIAGYTF. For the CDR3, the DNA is TGTGCCAGCAGCAAAATTGGGCGAATCGCCGGCTACACCTTC.

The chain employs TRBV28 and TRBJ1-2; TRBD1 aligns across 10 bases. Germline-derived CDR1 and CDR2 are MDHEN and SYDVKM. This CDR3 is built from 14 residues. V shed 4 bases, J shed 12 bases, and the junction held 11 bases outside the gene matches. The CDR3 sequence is CASSSATGGAYNTF. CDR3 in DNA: TGTGCCAGCAGTTCCGCGACAGGGGGCGCTTATAACACCTTC.

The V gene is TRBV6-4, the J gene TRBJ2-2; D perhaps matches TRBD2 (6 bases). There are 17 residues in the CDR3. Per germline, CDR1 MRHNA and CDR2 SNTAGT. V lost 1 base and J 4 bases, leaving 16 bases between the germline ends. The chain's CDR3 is CASSDCGTLPRTGELFF. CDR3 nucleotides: TGTGCCAGCAGTGACTGTGGGACTCTCCCTCGCACCGGGGAGCTGTTTTTT.

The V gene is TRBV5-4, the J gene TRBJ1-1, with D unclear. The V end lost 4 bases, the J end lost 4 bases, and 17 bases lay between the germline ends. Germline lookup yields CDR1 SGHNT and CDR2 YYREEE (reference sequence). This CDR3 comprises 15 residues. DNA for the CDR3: TGTGCCAGCAGCCCAACCCGGCGGGAGGGCACTGAAGCTTTCTTT. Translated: CASSPTRREGTEAFF.

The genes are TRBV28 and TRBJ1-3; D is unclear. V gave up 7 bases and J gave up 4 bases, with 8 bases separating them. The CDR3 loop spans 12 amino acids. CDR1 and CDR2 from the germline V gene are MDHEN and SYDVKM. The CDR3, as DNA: TGTGCCAGCAAAAGAGCGGGAAACACCATATATTTT. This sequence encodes CASKRAGNTIYF.

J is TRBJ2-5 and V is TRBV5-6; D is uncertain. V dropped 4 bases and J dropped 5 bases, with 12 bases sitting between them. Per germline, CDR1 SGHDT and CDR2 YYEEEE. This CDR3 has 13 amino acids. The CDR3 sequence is CASSPAVSETQYF. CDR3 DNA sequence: TGTGCCAGCAGCCCCGCAGTATCGGAGACCCAGTACTTC. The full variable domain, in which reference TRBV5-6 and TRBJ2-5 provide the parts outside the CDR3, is DAGVTQSPTHLIKTRGQQVTLRCSPKSGHDTVSWYQQALGQGPQFIFQYYEEEERQRGNFPDRFSGHQFPNYSSELNVNALLLGDSALYLCASSPAVSETQYFGPGTRLLVL.

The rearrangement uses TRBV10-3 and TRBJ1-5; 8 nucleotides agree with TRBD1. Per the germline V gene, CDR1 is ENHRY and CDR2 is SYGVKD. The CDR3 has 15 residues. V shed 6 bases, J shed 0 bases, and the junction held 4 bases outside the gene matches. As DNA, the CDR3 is TGTGCCATCAGCCCCACAGGGGGTAGCAATCAGCCCCAGCATTTT. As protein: CAISPTGGSNQPQHF.

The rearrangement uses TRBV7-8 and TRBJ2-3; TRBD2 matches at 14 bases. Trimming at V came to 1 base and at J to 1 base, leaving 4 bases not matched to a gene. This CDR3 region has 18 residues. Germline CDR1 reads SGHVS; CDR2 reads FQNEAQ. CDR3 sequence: CASSLGLAGGRGTDTQYF. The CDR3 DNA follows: TGTGCCAGCAGCTTAGGACTAGCGGGGGGGCGGGGCACAGATACGCAGTATTTT. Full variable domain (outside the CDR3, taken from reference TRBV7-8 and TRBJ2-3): GAGVSQSPRYKVAKRGQDVALRCDPISGHVSLFWYQQALGQGPEFLTYFQNEAQLDKSGLPSDRFFAERPEGSVSTLKIQRTQQEDSAVYLCASSLGLAGGRGTDTQYFGPGTRLTVL.

This CDR3 is CASSIESSGGRRGTQYF. The DNA for the CDR3 is TGTGCCAGTAGTATAGAGTCTAGCGGGGGTCGCCGGGGGACGCAGTATTTT. The J gene is TRBJ2-3, the V gene TRBV19, with 10 bases aligning to TRBD2. The germline V gene has CDR1 LNHDA and CDR2 SQIVND (reference sequence). The CDR3 loop spans 17 amino acids. Unmatched junction bases numbered 12, after V lost 0 bases and J lost 9 bases.

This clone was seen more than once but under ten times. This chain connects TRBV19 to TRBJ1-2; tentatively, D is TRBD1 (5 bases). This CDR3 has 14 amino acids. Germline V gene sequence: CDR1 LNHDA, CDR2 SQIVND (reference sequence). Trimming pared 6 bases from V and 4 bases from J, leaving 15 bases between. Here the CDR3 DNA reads TGTGCCAGTAGGGACGGGCAGGGCGGCTATGGCTACACCTTC. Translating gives CASRDGQGGYGYTF.